The sequence of this T cell receptor (beta chain) was determined in a study of glioma-infiltrating T cells after dendritic cell vaccination. V was pared by 3 bases and J by 3 bases, with 4 bases of the junction left unmatched. Germline values: CDR1 SQVTM, CDR2 ANQGSEA. The length of the CDR3 is 15 residues. Amplification used 60 V beta primers and 13 J beta primers. Method: immunoSEQ multiplex PCR; TCRdb's copy keeps in-frame clones and lacks some. The sample records approximately 90,000 clones, over 75% being singletons. General study findings and limits: Survival was not directly related to TCR clonality in these patients.

In the case of this clone: Its antigen is still unknown.

Only patients with spare fresh-frozen tumor and over two years of follow-up were included. Before vaccination, two weeks after the third vaccination, and at progression, PBMC were collected. The chain links TRBV29-1 to TRBJ2-7, with 14 bases identical to TRBD2. This receptor was identified in a human donor with glioblastoma. Sequenced material: blood, taken before dendritic cell vaccination. The CDR3 nucleotides read TGCAGCGTTGAGGGGACTAGCGGGAGAGGCTACGAGCAGTACTTC. It translates to CSVEGTSGRGYEQYF.